The 10 T cell receptor beta chains below all came from one sample that was sequenced in a study of blood T cells in healthy people across ages (dated by TCRdb to between 2015 and 2016). Library generation was performed with 5' RACE. The sequencer was an Illumina HiSeq 2500. The second PCR ran for roughly 7 to 11 cycles and used a J-beta primer mix along with a sample-barcoded 5' primer. TCRdb ran its own pipeline on the public reads, namely fastp trimming at Q25 and MiXCR clone calling, and kept in-frame beta chains. Rows matching on CDR3 protein sequence are summarized as one entry with the most common DNA and genes. The sample records roughly 1,500,000 distinct CDR3 sequences, about 35% of which are singletons. The leading ten clones occupy about 11% of the sample. Specimen: blood. These receptors were collected from a woman aged 25 to 45 in good health.

This clonotype appeared a few times. The rearrangement joins TRBV11-2 to TRBJ2-1; the D call may be TRBD1 or TRBD2 (7 bases each). This CDR3 has 14 amino acids. Germline assignment: CDR1 SGHAT and CDR2 FQNNGV. The germline V and J ends were trimmed by 5 bases and 6 bases, with 14 bases remaining between them. In nucleotides, the CDR3 is TGTGCCAGCAGCGCCAGGGGGAGGGGCAATGAGCAGTTCTTC. Protein product: CASSARGRGNEQFF.

This clonotype was detected many times. This chain uses TRBV6-6 with TRBJ2-7; unclear D gene. Trimming cost V 5 bases and J 3 bases, with 8 bases left between them. This CDR3 is 12 amino acids long. CDR1 MNHNY and CDR2 SVGAGI come from the germline V gene (reference sequence). As DNA, the CDR3 is TGTGCCAGCAGTGTGACAAGCTACGAGCAGTACTTC. Protein product: CASSVTSYEQYF.

This clonotype has only a few counts. This chain links TRBV5-1 with TRBJ2-2, with TRBD2 matching over 9 bases. V lost 2 bases to trimming and J lost 7 bases; unmatched junction nucleotides: 9. The CDR3 is made up of 16 amino acids. In germline, CDR1 is SGHRS, CDR2 YFSETQ. The CDR3 DNA is TGCGCCAGCAGCTTCCCCTTAGCGGGGGAAGACGGGGAGCTGTTTTTT. Its translation is CASSFPLAGEDGELFF.

With respect to this clonotype: A junction boundary mismatches the germline segment, possibly from a read error. The chain combines TRBV28 with TRBJ2-1; TRBD1 is a possible D gene (5 bases). Germline values: CDR1 MDHEN, CDR2 SYDVKM. The CDR3 loop spans 16 amino acids. DNA for the CDR3: TGTGCCGGCAGTCCCAGACAAATGGGGCGAGTGAGTGAGCAGTTCTTC. The encoded protein is CAGSPRQMGRVSEQFF.

The chain links TRBV20-1 to TRBJ2-4, with D possibly matching TRBD1 (6 bases). The V end lost 1 base, the J end lost 7 bases, and 11 bases lay between the germline ends. Germline V gene sequence: CDR1 DFQATT, CDR2 SNEGSKA (reference sequence). This CDR3 has 13 residues. CDR3 sequence reads: CSARGGGGNIQYF. In DNA, the CDR3 is TGCAGTGCTAGAGGAGGTGGGGGCAACATTCAGTACTTC.

This clonotype has at least ten counts. The gene calls are TRBV15 and TRBJ2-3; tentative D call: TRBD1 (7 bases). Germline lookup yields CDR1 LNHNV and CDR2 YYDKDF (reference sequence). The CDR3 has 16 residues. Trimming pared 1 base from V and 0 bases from J, leaving 11 bases between. In nucleotides, the CDR3 is TGTGCCACCAGCAGAGCAGGGGGAGGTAGCACAGATACGCAGTATTTT. Translating it yields CATSRAGGGSTDTQYF.

This clonotype has just a few counts. V and J are TRBV6-1 and TRBJ2-1; tentatively, D is TRBD2 (6 bases). The germline V gene has CDR1 MNHNS and CDR2 SASEGT. V lost 4 bases and J lost 8, with 15 bases in between. This CDR3 has 14 residues. CDR3 protein: CASSGPTRTDEQFF. The CDR3 DNA follows: TGTGCCAGCAGTGGTCCGACTAGGACCGATGAGCAGTTCTTC.

This clonotype was recorded a few times. V is TRBV7-3 and J is TRBJ1-1; 9 nucleotides match TRBD1. CDR3 length: 16 amino acids. Germline V gives CDR1 SGHTA, CDR2 FQGTGA. V gave up 0 bases and J gave up 1 base; unmatched junction bases: 3. CDR3 nucleotides: TGTGCCAGCAGCTTAACCCCGGGACAGGGGAACACTGAAGCTTTCTTT. This gives the protein CASSLTPGQGNTEAFF.

This clonotype was seen a handful of times. The V and J genes are TRBV7-9 and TRBJ2-7; 12 bases map to TRBD2. CDR3 length: 14 amino acids. Germline trimming cut 5 bases from V and 7 bases from J; bases unmatched to any gene: 6. CDR1 and CDR2 (germline): SEHNR, FQNEAQ (reference sequence). The CDR3 sequence: CASSPEGLAGEQYF. The CDR3 DNA is TGTGCCAGCAGCCCAGAGGGACTAGCGGGTGAGCAGTACTTC. The full variable domain, with the rest looked up from reference TRBV7-9 and TRBJ2-7, is DTGVSQNPRHKITKRGQNVTFRCDPISEHNRLYWYRQTLGQGPEFLTYFQNEAQLEKSRLLSDRFSAERPKGSFSTLEIQRTEQGDSAMYLCASSPEGLAGEQYFGPGTRLTVT.

The chain couples TRBV7-9 to TRBJ1-1; tentative D call: TRBD1 (5 bases). Germline-derived CDR1 and CDR2 are SEHNR and FQNEAQ (reference sequence). The ends were cut back, 3 bases at V and 1 base at J, with 12 bases in the middle. The CDR3 loop spans 15 amino acids. In DNA form, the CDR3 reads TGTGCCAGCAGCTTCGGGGCCACCCAGAACACTGAAGCTTTCTTT. Its translation is CASSFGATQNTEAFF.